The rows below give T cell receptor beta chains drawn from one sample of a study of cytomegalovirus exposure and HLA in healthy donors. The repertoire was sequenced with immunoSEQ multiplex PCR; TCRdb's copy has only in-frame clones and lacks some. The sample carries around 68,000 clones, roughly 80% recorded once. Sequenced: PBMCs. The receptors shown here come from a woman aged 30 to 39 in good health and CMV-seropositive. Each CDR3 is given with its conserved first and last residue. The order of the fields is clone size, V gene, J gene, D gene, CDR3 DNA, CDR3 protein. A D gene is named only where the DNA matches it firmly. Rows may omit the clone size; those that give it use once, few, many or a size class.

abundance: NA; v_gene: TRBV2; j_gene: TRBJ2-3; d_gene: TRBD2; CDR3nt: TGTGCCAGCATAAAGAGGCTTACGTCGCTAGCGGTCGGTACAGATACGCAGTATTTT; CDR3aa: CASIKRLTSLAVGTDTQYF
abundance: NA; v_gene: TRBV27; j_gene: TRBJ2-7; d_gene: TRBD1; CDR3nt: TGTGCCAGCAGTCTTACAGGGGTCGCCTACGAGCAGTACTTC; CDR3aa: CASSLTGVAYEQYF
abundance: NA; v_gene: TRBV29-1; j_gene: TRBJ2-7; d_gene: NA; CDR3nt: TGCAGCGTCGCAAGACGGACAGCCCCTCCTTACGAGCAGTACTTC; CDR3aa: CSVARRTAPPYEQYF
abundance: many; v_gene: TRBV5-1; j_gene: TRBJ2-1; d_gene: TRBD2; CDR3nt: TGCGCCAGCAGCGGGGGGCTAGCGGGATCCTACAATGAGCAGTTCTTC; CDR3aa: CASSGGLAGSYNEQFF
abundance: NA; v_gene: TRBV19; j_gene: TRBJ2-2; d_gene: TRBD2; CDR3nt: TGTGCCAGTAGTATAGGAGGACTAGCGGTGAACACCGGGGAGCTGTTTTTT; CDR3aa: CASSIGGLAVNTGELFF
abundance: NA; v_gene: TRBV2; j_gene: TRBJ2-1; d_gene: TRBD2; CDR3nt: TGTGCCAGCTCCGGACTAGCGGGAGGGCCTAGTTTGTATGAGCAGTTCTTC; CDR3aa: CASSGLAGGPSLYEQFF
abundance: NA; v_gene: TRBV19; j_gene: TRBJ1-1; d_gene: NA; CDR3nt: TGTGCCAGTAGTCCGATACAGGGTCGGGCTGAAGCTTTCTTT; CDR3aa: CASSPIQGRAEAFF
abundance: NA; v_gene: TRBV5-1; j_gene: TRBJ2-7; d_gene: TRBD1; CDR3nt: TGCGCCAGCAGCCTGACAGGGGGCGGGAACGAGCAGTACTTC; CDR3aa: CASSLTGGGNEQYF
abundance: few; v_gene: TRBV19; j_gene: TRBJ1-4; d_gene: TRBD1; CDR3nt: TGTGCCAGTAGTATCGTTACAGGGGGCGCAGAAAAACTGTTTTTT; CDR3aa: CASSIVTGGAEKLFF
abundance: NA; v_gene: TRBV5-4; j_gene: TRBJ2-3; d_gene: TRBD2; CDR3nt: TGTGCCACCGAGAGGCTAGCGGGAGTAGATACGCAGTATTTT; CDR3aa: CATERLAGVDTQYF
abundance: few; v_gene: TRBV7-2; j_gene: TRBJ2-5; d_gene: TRBD2; CDR3nt: TGTGCCAGCAGCTCCTCCGGGACTACCAAAGAGACCCAGTACTTC; CDR3aa: CASSSSGTTKETQYF
abundance: NA; v_gene: TRBV7-3; j_gene: TRBJ2-1; d_gene: TRBD2; CDR3nt: TGTGCCAGCAGCGGTCTGGCGGGAGGCAGCGGTGAGCAGTTCTTC; CDR3aa: CASSGLAGGSGEQFF
abundance: NA; v_gene: TRBV10-2; j_gene: TRBJ2-1; d_gene: TRBD2; CDR3nt: TGCGCCAGCGGTAGCGGGAGGGCCGAGCGGGGCTCCTACAATGAGCAGTTCTTC; CDR3aa: CASGSGRAERGSYNEQFF
abundance: few; v_gene: TRBV5-1; j_gene: TRBJ2-2; d_gene: TRBD1; CDR3nt: TGCGCCAGCGGGGCACAGGGGTACACCGGGGAGCTGTTTTTT; CDR3aa: CASGAQGYTGELFF
abundance: NA; v_gene: TRBV5-4; j_gene: TRBJ2-2; d_gene: TRBD2; CDR3nt: TGTGCCAGCAGCGGGACTAGCGGGAGAGTCACCGGGGAGCTGTTTTTT; CDR3aa: CASSGTSGRVTGELFF
abundance: NA; v_gene: TRBV11-2; j_gene: TRBJ2-5; d_gene: NA; CDR3nt: TGTGCCAGCAGCTTAGTAGTTCGGGTCGGAGAGACCCAGTACTTC; CDR3aa: CASSLVVRVGETQYF
abundance: few; v_gene: TRBV10-1; j_gene: TRBJ2-1; d_gene: TRBD2; CDR3nt: TGCGCCAGCAGTGCCGTAGCGGGAGGGCCAACGAAATTCTTC; CDR3aa: CASSAVAGGPTKFF
abundance: few; v_gene: TRBV10-3; j_gene: TRBJ2-3; d_gene: TRBD2; CDR3nt: TGTGCCATCAGTAGACTAGCGGGAGAAGGTTCAGATACGCAGTATTTT; CDR3aa: CAISRLAGEGSDTQYF
abundance: NA; v_gene: TRBV7-9; j_gene: TRBJ1-2; d_gene: TRBD1; CDR3nt: TGTGCCAGCAGCTTAGGTGGGACAGCGACCGATGGCTACACCTTC; CDR3aa: CASSLGGTATDGYTF
abundance: NA; v_gene: TRBV5-4; j_gene: TRBJ1-4; d_gene: NA; CDR3nt: TGTGCCAGCAGCTTTTATAGGGGAGGGACTAATGAAAAACTGTTTTTT; CDR3aa: CASSFYRGGTNEKLFF
abundance: medium-sized; v_gene: TRBV10-1; j_gene: TRBJ2-2; d_gene: NA; CDR3nt: TGCGCCAGCAGTGAAGGGGGTTGCTCCGGGGAGCTGTTTTTT; CDR3aa: CASSEGGCSGELFF
abundance: NA; v_gene: TRBV6-5; j_gene: TRBJ2-7; d_gene: NA; CDR3nt: TGTGCCAGCAGTGCGGGAACCTACGAGCAGTACTTC; CDR3aa: CASSAGTYEQYF
abundance: NA; v_gene: TRBV27; j_gene: TRBJ1-2; d_gene: NA; CDR3nt: TGTGCCAGCAGTTACGGCGGGAATGGCTACACCTTC; CDR3aa: CASSYGGNGYTF
abundance: NA; v_gene: TRBV6-5; j_gene: TRBJ2-1; d_gene: TRBD2; CDR3nt: TGTGCCAGCAGATCACTAGCGGGAGTGGGTGAGCAGTTCTTC; CDR3aa: CASRSLAGVGEQFF
abundance: NA; v_gene: TRBV5-1; j_gene: TRBJ2-3; d_gene: NA; CDR3nt: TGCGCCAGCAGCTTTTTGGAGGGGCCTCATTCAGATACGCAGTATTTT; CDR3aa: CASSFLEGPHSDTQYF
abundance: NA; v_gene: TRBV11-1; j_gene: TRBJ1-1; d_gene: NA; CDR3nt: TGTGCCAGCAGCTCATATCGGGGAACAGGGCACGAAGCTTTCTTT; CDR3aa: CASSSYRGTGHEAFF
abundance: few; v_gene: TRBV11-3; j_gene: TRBJ2-5; d_gene: NA; CDR3nt: TGTGCCAGCAGCTTAGCCAACACGGGAGTGGAGACCCAGTACTTC; CDR3aa: CASSLANTGVETQYF
abundance: few; v_gene: TRBV9; j_gene: TRBJ2-7; d_gene: TRBD1; CDR3nt: TGTGCCAGCAGCCCTGGGGGCAGGGGGTCCTACGAGCAGTACTTC; CDR3aa: CASSPGGRGSYEQYF
abundance: NA; v_gene: TRBV10-2; j_gene: TRBJ2-1; d_gene: NA; CDR3nt: TGCGCCAGCTCCGGGACTGGGGGCTACAATGAGCAGTTCTTC; CDR3aa: CASSGTGGYNEQFF
abundance: NA; v_gene: TRBV5-1; j_gene: TRBJ2-3; d_gene: NA; CDR3nt: TGCGCCAGCACTCGAAAAGGGGCACACACAGATACGCAGTATTTT; CDR3aa: CASTRKGAHTDTQYF
abundance: NA; v_gene: TRBV9; j_gene: TRBJ2-5; d_gene: NA; CDR3nt: TGTGCCAGCAGCGTAGGGTGGAGGGCTGAAGGGGAGACCCAGTACTTC; CDR3aa: CASSVGWRAEGETQYF
abundance: few; v_gene: TRBV11-2; j_gene: TRBJ2-3; d_gene: TRBD2; CDR3nt: TGTGCCAGCACCACGGCGGGAGGTCGCGGAGATACGCAGTATTTT; CDR3aa: CASTTAGGRGDTQYF
abundance: NA; v_gene: TRBV2; j_gene: TRBJ1-1; d_gene: NA; CDR3nt: TGTGCCAGCAGTGAGGTGGGGGGGTTTACTGAAGCTTTCTTT; CDR3aa: CASSEVGGFTEAFF
abundance: once; v_gene: TRBV28; j_gene: TRBJ2-7; d_gene: TRBD2; CDR3nt: TGTGCCAGCAGTTTATTCCCGACTAGCGGGAGATACGAGCAGTACTTC; CDR3aa: CASSLFPTSGRYEQYF
abundance: NA; v_gene: TRBV5-1; j_gene: TRBJ2-7; d_gene: TRBD1; CDR3nt: TGCGCCAGCAGCTTGTCCGGGACAGTCTCCTACGAGCAGTACTTC; CDR3aa: CASSLSGTVSYEQYF
abundance: few; v_gene: TRBV10-2; j_gene: TRBJ1-3; d_gene: NA; CDR3nt: TGCGCCAGCAGTCGGGGACTAGACGGAAACACCATATATTTT; CDR3aa: CASSRGLDGNTIYF
abundance: NA; v_gene: TRBV19; j_gene: TRBJ2-5; d_gene: TRBD1; CDR3nt: TGTGCCAGTAGTGGCCGGGACAGGGGTTTTGAGACCCAGTACTTC; CDR3aa: CASSGRDRGFETQYF
abundance: NA; v_gene: TRBV5-4; j_gene: TRBJ1-1; d_gene: TRBD1; CDR3nt: TGTGCCAGCAGCCTCCGCGGGACAGCGAACACTGAAGCTTTCTTT; CDR3aa: CASSLRGTANTEAFF
abundance: NA; v_gene: TRBV4-2; j_gene: TRBJ2-1; d_gene: TRBD2; CDR3nt: TGTGCCAGCGGGACTAGCGGATACAATGAGCAGTTCTTC; CDR3aa: CASGTSGYNEQFF
abundance: NA; v_gene: TRBV6-5; j_gene: TRBJ2-1; d_gene: TRBD2; CDR3nt: TGTGCCAGCAGTTACGAGGTAGCGGGACTCAATGAGCAGTTCTTC; CDR3aa: CASSYEVAGLNEQFF
abundance: NA; v_gene: TRBV19; j_gene: TRBJ2-7; d_gene: TRBD1; CDR3nt: TGTGCCAGTAGCCGGGGACAGGGAGTGTCCTACGAGCAGTACTTC; CDR3aa: CASSRGQGVSYEQYF
abundance: NA; v_gene: TRBV21-1; j_gene: TRBJ2-6; d_gene: NA; CDR3nt: TGTGCCAGCAGCAAAGGGACATCTGGGGCCAACGTCCTGACTTTC; CDR3aa: CASSKGTSGANVLTF
abundance: few; v_gene: TRBV6-1; j_gene: TRBJ2-1; d_gene: TRBD1; CDR3nt: TGTGCCAGCAGTGTTTCAGGGGGCGTTGAACGGTTGCAGTTCTTC; CDR3aa: CASSVSGGVERLQFF
abundance: NA; v_gene: TRBV5-6; j_gene: TRBJ2-7; d_gene: TRBD2; CDR3nt: TGTGCCAGCAGCTTGTTTGGCGGGAGCTCCTACGAGCAGTACTTC; CDR3aa: CASSLFGGSSYEQYF
abundance: few; v_gene: TRBV6-1; j_gene: TRBJ2-7; d_gene: TRBD2; CDR3nt: TGTGCCAGCAGGATCCTGACTAGCGGGTCCTACGAGCAGTACTTC; CDR3aa: CASRILTSGSYEQYF
abundance: NA; v_gene: TRBV7-9; j_gene: TRBJ1-5; d_gene: TRBD1; CDR3nt: TGTGCCAGCAGCCCCGGGACAGGTCTAGGTCAGCCCCAGCATTTT; CDR3aa: CASSPGTGLGQPQHF
abundance: NA; v_gene: TRBV4-2; j_gene: TRBJ2-7; d_gene: TRBD2; CDR3nt: TGTGCCAGCAGCCAAGGACGGGAGGGCGGCTACGAGCAGTACTTC; CDR3aa: CASSQGREGGYEQYF
abundance: NA; v_gene: TRBV19; j_gene: TRBJ2-1; d_gene: NA; CDR3nt: TGTGCCAGTAGTATACCCCCTTCCTACAATGAGCAGTTCTTC; CDR3aa: CASSIPPSYNEQFF
abundance: once; v_gene: TRBV28; j_gene: TRBJ1-2; d_gene: TRBD1; CDR3nt: TGTGCCAGCAGTTTACCGGGACAGGGGGTTGGCTACACCTTC; CDR3aa: CASSLPGQGVGYTF
abundance: few; v_gene: TRBV6-5; j_gene: TRBJ2-3; d_gene: NA; CDR3nt: TGTGCCAGCAGTTTCCGGGGTTACGATACGCAGTATTTT; CDR3aa: CASSFRGYDTQYF
abundance: NA; v_gene: TRBV4-3; j_gene: TRBJ2-7; d_gene: TRBD2; CDR3nt: TGCGCCAGCAGCCAAGCTAGCGGGAGCTCCTACGAGCAGTACTTC; CDR3aa: CASSQASGSSYEQYF
abundance: NA; v_gene: TRBV5-4; j_gene: TRBJ2-7; d_gene: TRBD2; CDR3nt: TGTGCCAGCAGCTTGGCTAGCGGGAGTGTCGAGCAGTACTTC; CDR3aa: CASSLASGSVEQYF
abundance: NA; v_gene: TRBV5-1; j_gene: TRBJ2-3; d_gene: NA; CDR3nt: TGCGCCAGCAGCTTGGAGAGGAGCACAGATACGCAGTATTTT; CDR3aa: CASSLERSTDTQYF
abundance: NA; v_gene: TRBV10-3; j_gene: TRBJ1-1; d_gene: NA; CDR3nt: TGTGCCATCAGTTCCAGGGCGGACACTGAAGCTTTCTTT; CDR3aa: CAISSRADTEAFF